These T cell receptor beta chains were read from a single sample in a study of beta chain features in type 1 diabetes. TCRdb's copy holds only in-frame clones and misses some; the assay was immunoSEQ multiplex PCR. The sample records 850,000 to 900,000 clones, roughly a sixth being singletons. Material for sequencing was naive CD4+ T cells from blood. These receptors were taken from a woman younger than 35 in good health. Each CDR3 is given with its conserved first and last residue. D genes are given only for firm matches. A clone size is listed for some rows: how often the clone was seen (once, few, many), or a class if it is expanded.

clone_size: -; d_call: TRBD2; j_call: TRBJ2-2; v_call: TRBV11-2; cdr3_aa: CAGARMSSGRTGELFF; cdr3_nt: TGTGCCGGAGCCCGGATGAGTAGCGGGAGAACCGGGGAGCTGTTTTTT
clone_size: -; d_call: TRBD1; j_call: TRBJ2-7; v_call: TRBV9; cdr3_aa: CASSEGQGTYEQYF; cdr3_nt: TGTGCCAGCAGCGAGGGACAGGGAACCTACGAGCAGTACTTC
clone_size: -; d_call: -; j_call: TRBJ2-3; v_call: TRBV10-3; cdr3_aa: CAISESGRRQYF; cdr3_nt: TGTGCCATCAGTGAGTCTGGGAGGCGGCAGTATTTT
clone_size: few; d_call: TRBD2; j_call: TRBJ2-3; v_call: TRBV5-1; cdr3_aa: CASSFLAGGGTQYF; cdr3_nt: TGCGCCAGCAGCTTCCTAGCGGGAGGCGGTACGCAGTATTTT
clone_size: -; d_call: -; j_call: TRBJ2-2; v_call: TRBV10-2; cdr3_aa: CASSQAANTGELFF; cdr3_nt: TGCGCCAGCAGTCAAGCGGCGAACACCGGGGAGCTGTTTTTT
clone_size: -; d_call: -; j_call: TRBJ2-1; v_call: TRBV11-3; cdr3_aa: CASSSPSGNEQFF; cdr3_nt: TGTGCCAGCAGCTCCCCCTCAGGCAATGAGCAGTTCTTC
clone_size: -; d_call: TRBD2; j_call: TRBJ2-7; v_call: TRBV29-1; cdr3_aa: CSVSGSRLAGPYEQYF; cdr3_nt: TGCAGCGTTTCAGGTTCGAGACTAGCGGGCCCCTACGAGCAGTACTTC
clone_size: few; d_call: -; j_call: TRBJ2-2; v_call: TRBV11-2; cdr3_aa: CASSLVLNLNTGELFF; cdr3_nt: TGTGCCAGCAGCTTAGTACTAAATCTGAACACCGGGGAGCTGTTTTTT
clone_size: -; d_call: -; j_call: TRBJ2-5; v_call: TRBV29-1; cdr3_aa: CSVGAVQETQYF; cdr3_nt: TGCAGCGTTGGGGCCGTTCAGGAGACCCAGTACTTC
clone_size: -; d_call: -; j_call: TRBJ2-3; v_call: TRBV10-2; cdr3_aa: CASSELGDTQYF; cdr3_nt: TGCGCCAGCAGTGAGCTGGGAGATACGCAGTATTTT